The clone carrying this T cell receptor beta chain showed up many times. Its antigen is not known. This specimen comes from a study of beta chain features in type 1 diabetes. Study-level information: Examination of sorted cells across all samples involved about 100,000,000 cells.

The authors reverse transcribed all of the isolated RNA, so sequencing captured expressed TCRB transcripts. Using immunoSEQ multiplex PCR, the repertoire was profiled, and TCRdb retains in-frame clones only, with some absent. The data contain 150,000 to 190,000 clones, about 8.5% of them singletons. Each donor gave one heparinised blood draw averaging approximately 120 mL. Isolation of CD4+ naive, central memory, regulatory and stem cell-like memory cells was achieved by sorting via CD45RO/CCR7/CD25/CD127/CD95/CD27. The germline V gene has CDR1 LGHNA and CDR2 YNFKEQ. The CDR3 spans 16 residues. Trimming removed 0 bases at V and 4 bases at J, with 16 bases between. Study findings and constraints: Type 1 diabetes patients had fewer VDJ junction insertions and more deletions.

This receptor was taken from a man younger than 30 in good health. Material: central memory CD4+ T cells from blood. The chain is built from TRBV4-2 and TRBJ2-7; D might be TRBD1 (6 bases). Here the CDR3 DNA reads TGTGCCAGCAGCCAAGAAGCTAACAGGGTCGAGTACGAGCAGTACTTC. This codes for CASSQEANRVEYEQYF.